Following are 18 T cell receptor beta chains from one sample sequenced in a study of blood T cell repertoires in COVID-19. Some clones are missing from TCRdb's copy, which holds only in-frame ones; the method was immunoSEQ multiplex PCR. The sample yields about 120,000 clones, approximately 80% seen once. The specimen was peripheral blood. The receptors derive from a woman older than 75 with acute or convalescent COVID-19.

This chain uses TRBV2 with TRBJ2-2, with 7 bases that match TRBD1. CDR3 size: 15 residues. The V segment lost 7 bases and the J segment 2 bases; nucleotides outside the gene matches: 7. Germline V CDR1 and CDR2: SNHLY, FYNNEI. The DNA for the CDR3 is TGTGCCAGCAACCCTAACAGGGGAAACACCGGGGAGCTGTTTTTT. This codes for CASNPNRGNTGELFF.

V is TRBV7-2 and J is TRBJ1-5; no definite D call. CDR3 length: 16 residues. The germline V gene encodes CDR1 SGHTA and CDR2 FQGNSA. The germline V and J ends were trimmed by 0 bases and 0 bases, with 9 bases remaining between them. CDR3 sequence (DNA): TGTGCCAGCAGCTTAGCGGGAGGGTATAGCAATCAGCCCCAGCATTTT. Protein product: CASSLAGGYSNQPQHF.

The count of this clone is one. The chain has TRBV28 and TRBJ1-1, with D perhaps matching TRBD1 (5 bases). Germline assignment: CDR1 MDHEN and CDR2 SYDVKM. Trimming shortened V by 10 bases and J by 5 bases, and 17 bases separated the two germline ends. The CDR3 has 13 amino acids. The CDR3 nucleotides read TGTGCCACCCTCGGGGGTTCGCGTACTGAAGCTTTCTTT. Protein product: CATLGGSRTEAFF.

The rearrangement uses TRBV19 and TRBJ2-7; perhaps TRBD2 as D (5 bases). The germline V and J ends were trimmed by 1 base and 2 bases, with 12 bases remaining between them. The CDR3 totals 15 residues. Germline values: CDR1 LNHDA, CDR2 SQIVND (reference sequence). The CDR3 here is CASSIATSGAYEQYF. The CDR3 DNA sequence: TGTGCCAGTAGTATAGCGACTTCCGGGGCCTACGAGCAGTACTTC.

This rearrangement joins TRBV7-2 to TRBJ1-2, with D possibly being TRBD1 (5 bases). The CDR3 totals 14 residues. CDR1 is SGHTA and CDR2 is FQGNSA in the germline V gene. Trimming pared 5 bases from V and 4 bases from J, leaving 14 bases between. CDR3 region: CASSPRRRGYGYTF. The CDR3 DNA follows: TGTGCCAGCAGCCCCCGGAGGAGGGGCTATGGCTACACCTTC.

The chain couples TRBV27 to TRBJ2-7, with TRBD2 matching 8 bases. CDR3 length: 15 residues. Germline values: CDR1 MNHEY, CDR2 SMNVEV (reference sequence). After removal of 6 bases from V and 2 bases from J, the junction contained 9 bases not matched to a gene. The CDR3 loop is CASRTGGAETYEQYF. The CDR3 DNA follows: TGTGCCAGCAGAACGGGGGGGGCTGAAACCTACGAGCAGTACTTC.

About this clone: A junction end diverges from the germline sequence, so it may reflect a read error. DNA for the CDR3: TGCGCCAGCAGCCAAATCAGGGGGAACCCTGAAGCTTTCTTT. Residues: CASSQIRGNPEAFF. This rearrangement joins TRBV4-3 to TRBJ1-1; TRBD1 matches 7 bases. Germline values: CDR1 LGHNA, CDR2 YSLEER. This CDR3 is 14 amino acids long.

This sequence joins TRBV6-2 or TRBV6-3 and TRBJ1-6, with D unresolved. Per germline, CDR1 MNHEY and CDR2 SVGEGT. The CDR3 is made up of 15 amino acids. Trimming cost V 2 bases and J 5 bases, with 10 bases left between them. This CDR3 is CASSYSGGNNSPLHF. CDR3 coding DNA: TGTGCCAGCAGTTACAGCGGCGGGAATAATTCACCCCTCCACTTT.

V usage is TRBV2 and J usage is TRBJ1-4, with a tentative D call TRBD1 (5 bases). Germline loops: CDR1 SNHLY, CDR2 FYNNEI. The CDR3 contains 15 residues. Trimming took off 7 bases at V and 5 bases at J, with 17 bases between the two ends. CDR3 nucleotides: TGTGCCAGCATTGGGGTGGGGCTAGGCAATGAAAAACTGTTTTTT. Its translation: CASIGVGLGNEKLFF.

The chain is built from TRBV7-9 and TRBJ2-1, with D possibly TRBD1 on 8 matching bases. The V gene's germline CDR1 is SEHNR and CDR2 FQNEAQ (reference sequence). The CDR3 consists of 15 residues. Trimming removed 3 bases at V and 9 bases at J, with 18 bases between. The CDR3 reads CASSFPKTGEGEQFF. As DNA, the CDR3 is TGTGCCAGCAGCTTCCCCAAGACAGGGGAGGGTGAGCAGTTCTTC.

This clone has more than one count but fewer than ten. The chain recombines TRBV23-1 with TRBJ1-2, with TRBD1 matching 7 bases. TRBV23-1 is flagged as an ORF with uncertain function. V was clipped by 4 bases and J by 4 bases; unmatched bases: 12. The CDR3 is 16 residues long. The CDR3 region has the DNA TGCGCCAGCAGTCGCTCGGGACAGTGGGACGTCTATGGCTACACCTTC. Protein sequence: CASSRSGQWDVYGYTF.

The chain is built from TRBV5-1 and TRBJ2-1; 11 positions agree with TRBD2. The CDR3 consists of 15 residues. V dropped 4 bases and J dropped 7; count of bases not matched to a gene: 7. Germline V gives CDR1 SGHRS, CDR2 YFSETQ. Here the CDR3 reads CASSILAGVENEQFF. The CDR3 bases are TGCGCCAGCAGCATACTAGCGGGAGTAGAGAATGAGCAGTTCTTC.

This chain connects TRBV6-5 to TRBJ2-7, with D unclear. The V and J ends lost 7 bases and 0 bases respectively, with 16 bases between them. CDR1 is MNHEY, CDR2 SVGAGI, per germline. The CDR3 spans 15 residues. CDR3 sequence (DNA): TGTGCCAGCAAGAGAGGTGGCGTTACCTCCTACGAGCAGTACTTC. Translation: CASKRGGVTSYEQYF.

The chain recombines TRBV18 with TRBJ1-1, with D possibly being TRBD1 (6 bases). The V gene's germline CDR1 is KGHSH and CDR2 LQKENI. This CDR3 comprises 17 residues. V lost 3 bases and J lost 1, with 18 bases in between. CDR3 nucleotides: TGTGCCAGCTCACCGGGCTATCGAGGGGGATCGAACACTGAAGCTTTCTTT. Its protein is CASSPGYRGGSNTEAFF.

The chain carries TRBV7-2 and TRBJ2-1; TRBD2 matches at 12 bases. After removal of 5 bases from V and 8 bases from J, the junction contained 7 bases not matched to a gene. The V gene's germline CDR1 is SGHTA and CDR2 FQGNSA. This CDR3 spans 15 amino acids. CDR3 DNA: TGTGCCAGCAGCGCACGACTAGCGGGAGACCATGAGCAGTTCTTC. As protein: CASSARLAGDHEQFF.

The chain carries TRBV29-1 and TRBJ1-1; possibly TRBD1 for D (5 bases). Germline V CDR1 and CDR2: SQVTM, ANQGSEA. The V end was cut by 7 bases, the J end by 11 bases, with 20 bases between. The CDR3 has 12 residues. In DNA, the CDR3 is TGCAGCGCCGTAACCCAGCAGGAGGGGGCTTTCTTT. It specifies CSAVTQQEGAFF.

This clone showed up just once. The chain couples TRBV5-1 to TRBJ2-7; TRBD1 matches 8 bases. This CDR3 has 14 amino acids. V dropped 4 bases and J dropped 1; count of bases not matched to a gene: 4. From germline, CDR1 is SGHRS and CDR2 YFSETQ. CDR3 in DNA: TGCGCCAGCAGCCTAAGGGACAGGTCCTACGAGCAGTACTTC. This codes for CASSLRDRSYEQYF.

This chain connects TRBV9 to TRBJ2-3; 11 nucleotides line up with TRBD2. V was pared by 0 bases and J by 6 bases, with 15 bases of the junction left unmatched. The CDR3 is 19 residues long. The germline V gene has CDR1 SGDLS and CDR2 YYNGEE. The CDR3 is CASSVVRGLAGGSGDTQYF. The CDR3 DNA sequence: TGTGCCAGCAGCGTAGTACGAGGGCTAGCGGGAGGATCCGGGGATACGCAGTATTTT.